This TCR beta chain appears in the sequencing data of a study of T cell clonality in common variable immunodeficiency. Study outcomes and limitations: Common variable immunodeficiency TCR beta sequences reportedly had fewer deletions and N-nucleotide insertions.

The assay was immunoSEQ multiplex PCR, and TCRdb's table has in-frame clones only and misses some. The sample counts 40,000 to 60,000 clones, none seen once; the ten largest own about 1.8%. There are a few counts of this clone. The antigen is undetermined. Compared with germline, one end of the junction differs, possibly owing to a read error. The CDR3 end falls 3 residues outside the read, so it is completed with the germline J gene. The sample carries other DNA sequences with the same CDR3. The length of the CDR3 is 13 residues. CDR1 is SGHVS and CDR2 is FNYEAQ in the germline V gene. This rearrangement joins TRBV7-6 to TRBJ1-3, with D possibly TRBD1 on 5 matching bases. The sample was peripheral blood mononuclear cells. The TCR originated in a person aged 18 to 75 in good health. CDR3 protein: CASSLGGWNTIYF. The CDR3 bases that were read are TGTGCCAGCAGCTTAGGGGGCTGGAACACT.